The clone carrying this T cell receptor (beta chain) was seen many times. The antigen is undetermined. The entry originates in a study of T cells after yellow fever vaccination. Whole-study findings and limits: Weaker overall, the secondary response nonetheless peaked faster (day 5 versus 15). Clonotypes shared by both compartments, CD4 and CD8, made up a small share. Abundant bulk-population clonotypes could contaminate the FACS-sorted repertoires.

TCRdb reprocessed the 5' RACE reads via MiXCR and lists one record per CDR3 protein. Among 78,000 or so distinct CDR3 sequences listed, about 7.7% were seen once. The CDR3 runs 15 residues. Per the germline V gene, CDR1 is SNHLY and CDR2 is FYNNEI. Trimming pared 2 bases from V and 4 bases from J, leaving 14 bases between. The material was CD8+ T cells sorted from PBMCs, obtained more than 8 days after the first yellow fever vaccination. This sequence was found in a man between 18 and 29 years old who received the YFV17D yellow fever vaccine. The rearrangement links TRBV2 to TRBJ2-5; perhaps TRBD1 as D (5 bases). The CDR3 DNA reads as TGTGCCAGCAGTGAAACGGCTGGCCAGGGAGAGACCCAGTACTTC. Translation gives CASSETAGQGETQYF.